This T cell receptor (beta chain) is drawn from a study of blood T cell repertoires in COVID-19. TCRdb's table, derived via immunoSEQ multiplex PCR, lists solely in-frame clones and lacks some. The top ten clones hold approximately 0.9% of a sample with about 200,000 clones, around four fifths of them seen once. From germline, CDR1 is MNHEY and CDR2 SVGAGI. V was cut by 0 bases and J by 0 bases, with 6 bases left in between. This CDR3 spans 15 amino acids. The chain has TRBV6-5 and TRBJ1-5; D is unclear. The TCR comes from a man in his 60s with COVID-19, enrolled during active disease. The sequenced material came from peripheral blood. The CDR3 DNA reads TGTGCCAGCAGTTACTCGTGGCATAGCAATCAGCCCCAGCATTTT. It codes for CASSYSWHSNQPQHF.